This T cell receptor (beta chain) was identified during a study of beta chain features in type 1 diabetes. This clone has more than one count but fewer than ten. Its target is not known. General study results and limits: For TCRB rearrangement, an influence of HLA type remained unresolved here. All four CD4+ subsets of Type 1 diabetes patients contained TCRB CDR3s that were moderately but significantly shorter.

Of the isolated RNA, all was reverse transcribed, and so the sequenced material was expressed TCRB transcripts. Measured with immunoSEQ multiplex PCR; TCRdb has only the in-frame clones, and not every one. There are about 660,000 clones in the sample; 11% to 15% occur only once, and nearly 0.04% lies in the top ten. Donors contributed one heparinised blood draw apiece, averaging approximately 100 mL. CD45RO/CCR7/CD25/CD127/CD95/CD27 staining was used to isolate CD4+ naive, central memory, regulatory and stem cell-like memory cells by sorting. Trimming cost V 3 bases and J 4 bases; bases outside gene matches: 6. The CDR3 length is 15 residues. Germline V CDR1 and CDR2: SGHTA, FQGNSA.

The sample taken for sequencing was naive CD4+ T cells from blood. This clonotype was obtained from a man between 18 and 35 years old with type 1 diabetes. The chain joins TRBV7-2 to TRBJ1-2; 9 positions agree with TRBD1. This chain's CDR3 is CASSLGQGGSYGYTF. The DNA for the CDR3 is TGTGCCAGCAGCTTGGGACAGGGTGGGAGCTATGGCTACACCTTC.